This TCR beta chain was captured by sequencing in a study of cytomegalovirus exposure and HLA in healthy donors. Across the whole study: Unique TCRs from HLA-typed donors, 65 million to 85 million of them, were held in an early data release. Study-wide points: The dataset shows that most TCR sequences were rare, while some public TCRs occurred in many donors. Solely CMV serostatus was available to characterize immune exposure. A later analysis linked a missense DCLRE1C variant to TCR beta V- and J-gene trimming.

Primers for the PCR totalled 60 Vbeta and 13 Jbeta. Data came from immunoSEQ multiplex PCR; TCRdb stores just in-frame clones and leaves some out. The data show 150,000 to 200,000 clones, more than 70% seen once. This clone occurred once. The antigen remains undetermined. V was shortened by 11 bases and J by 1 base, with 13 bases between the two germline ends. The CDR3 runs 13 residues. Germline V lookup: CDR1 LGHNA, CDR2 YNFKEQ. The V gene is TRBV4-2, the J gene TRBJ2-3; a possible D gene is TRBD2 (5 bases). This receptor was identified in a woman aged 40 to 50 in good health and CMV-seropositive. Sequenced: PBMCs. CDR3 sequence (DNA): TGTGCCGGAGCGGTGACGGGCACAGATACGCAGTATTTT. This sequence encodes CAGAVTGTDTQYF.